These T cell receptor beta chains were read from a single sample in a study of T cell repertoires in cytomegalovirus infection. No antigen has been assigned to these receptors. MiXCR, run by TCRdb on the reads, gives a single entry per CDR3 protein. In the table there are around 570,000 distinct CDR3 sequences, just under 40% of which are singletons. The sample consisted of cultured PBMCs, taken from culture after CMV antigen stimulation. The receptors shown here come from a human donor in good health (CMV status not recorded). Some clones in this sample may be carry-over from other donors' samples. CDR3s include the opening cysteine and the closing phenylalanine or tryptophan. Each record gives: J gene, clone size, V gene, D gene, CDR3 protein, CDR3 DNA. The D gene is left open where the match is weak. Size values are once, few and many counts, or a class for expanded clones, and some rows have none.

J gene: TRBJ2-7
clone size: -
V gene: TRBV7-6
D gene: -
CDR3 protein: CASSPRGRVYEQYF
CDR3 DNA: TGTGCCAGCAGCCCGCGGGGCCGGGTCTACGAGCAGTACTTC

J gene: TRBJ1-6
clone size: few
V gene: TRBV7-9
D gene: -
CDR3 protein: CASSFTTGRGNSPLHF
CDR3 DNA: TGTGCCAGCAGCTTTACAACAGGGAGAGGTAATTCACCCCTCCACTTT

J gene: TRBJ2-1
clone size: -
V gene: TRBV5-5
D gene: -
CDR3 protein: CASSFGLDLYNEQFF
CDR3 DNA: TGTGCCAGCAGCTTCGGACTTGATCTCTACAATGAGCAGTTCTTC

J gene: TRBJ1-1
clone size: -
V gene: TRBV6-5
D gene: -
CDR3 protein: CASGGATEAFF
CDR3 DNA: TGTGCCAGTGGGGGGGCCACTGAAGCTTTCTTT

J gene: TRBJ2-3
clone size: -
V gene: TRBV7-8
D gene: TRBD2
CDR3 protein: CASIRHPAGVKPHTDTQYF
CDR3 DNA: TGTGCCAGCATCCGCCACCCAGCGGGAGTTAAGCCCCACACAGATACGCAGTATTTT

J gene: TRBJ2-2
clone size: once
V gene: TRBV14
D gene: -
CDR3 protein: CASSQTSRWTHTGELFF
CDR3 DNA: TGTGCCAGCAGCCAAACTAGCAGGTGGACCCACACCGGGGAGCTGTTTTTT

J gene: TRBJ1-2
clone size: -
V gene: TRBV5-1
D gene: TRBD1
CDR3 protein: CASSPLDRGLGYTF
CDR3 DNA: TGCGCCAGCAGCCCCCTGGACAGGGGGCTTGGCTACACCTTC

J gene: TRBJ2-3
clone size: -
V gene: TRBV5-4
D gene: -
CDR3 protein: CASSPGDPENAQYF
CDR3 DNA: TGTGCCAGCAGCCCGGGGGACCCCGAAAACGCGCAGTATTTT

J gene: TRBJ2-3
clone size: -
V gene: TRBV7-1
D gene: TRBD2
CDR3 protein: CASSSFSLAGGLTDTQYF
CDR3 DNA: TGTGCCAGCAGCTCGTTCTCCCTAGCGGGGGGCCTTACAGATACGCAGTATTTT

J gene: TRBJ1-1
clone size: -
V gene: TRBV4-1
D gene: TRBD1
CDR3 protein: CASSQVGQLNTEAFF
CDR3 DNA: TGCGCCAGCAGCCAAGTGGGACAGCTGAACACTGAAGCTTTCTTT

J gene: TRBJ2-1
clone size: once
V gene: TRBV20-1
D gene: -
CDR3 protein: CSASRGSSYNEQFF
CDR3 DNA: TGCAGTGCTAGTAGGGGGAGCTCCTACAATGAGCAGTTCTTC

J gene: TRBJ2-1
clone size: -
V gene: TRBV6-2/TRBV6-3
D gene: -
CDR3 protein: CASRHRQVEAEQFF
CDR3 DNA: TGTGCCAGCAGGCACCGACAGGTTGAGGCGGAGCAGTTCTTC

J gene: TRBJ2-1
clone size: -
V gene: TRBV18
D gene: -
CDR3 protein: CASSPRGYEQFF
CDR3 DNA: TGTGCCAGCTCACCAAGGGGATATGAGCAGTTCTTC

J gene: TRBJ2-3
clone size: few
V gene: TRBV7-6
D gene: -
CDR3 protein: CASNLEGTDTQYF
CDR3 DNA: TGTGCCAGCAATTTGGAGGGGACAGATACGCAGTATTTT

J gene: TRBJ1-4
clone size: -
V gene: TRBV12-3/TRBV12-4
D gene: TRBD1
CDR3 protein: CATKGDSEKLFF
CDR3 DNA: TGTGCCACCAAGGGGGACAGTGAAAAACTGTTTTTT

J gene: TRBJ2-5
clone size: -
V gene: TRBV7-2
D gene: TRBD1
CDR3 protein: CASSFYGTGPQETQYF
CDR3 DNA: TGTGCCAGCAGCTTTTACGGGACAGGACCCCAAGAGACCCAGTACTTC

J gene: TRBJ2-1
clone size: -
V gene: TRBV7-6
D gene: -
CDR3 protein: CASSSGVGLDEQFF
CDR3 DNA: TGTGCCAGCAGCTCGGGGGTGGGCCTCGATGAGCAGTTCTTC